These 29 T cell receptor beta chains were sequenced from one sample in a study of blood T cell repertoires in COVID-19. Data came from immunoSEQ multiplex PCR; TCRdb stores just in-frame clones and leaves some out. This repertoire shows some 400,000 clones, 75% to 90% found once; its top ten account for approximately 1.2%. The source material was PBMCs or T cells enriched from blood (not recorded which). The origin of the receptors is a man aged 25 to 40 who had recovered from COVID-19.

The chain couples TRBV29-1 to TRBJ2-1; tentative D call: TRBD2 (5 bases). Germline V lookup: CDR1 SQVTM, CDR2 ANQGSEA. The length of the CDR3 is 14 residues. The ends were cut back, 8 bases at V and 8 bases at J, with 22 bases in the middle. CDR3 bases: TGCAGCTCCAGGACTGGCTCCGGGGTGGATGAGCAGTTCTTC. Its translation: CSSRTGSGVDEQFF.

This chain uses TRBV11-2 with TRBJ1-2; 8 bases are shared with TRBD1. CDR3 length: 16 amino acids. Germline-derived CDR1 and CDR2 are SGHAT and FQNNGV. Germline trimming cut 0 bases from V and 5 bases from J; bases unmatched to any gene: 8. Here the CDR3 DNA reads TGTGCCAGCAGCTTAGATCGGATGACAGGGGTTTATGGCTACACCTTC. This encodes CASSLDRMTGVYGYTF.

The rearrangement links TRBV19 to TRBJ2-1; D is unclear. The V gene's germline CDR1 is LNHDA and CDR2 SQIVND (reference sequence). Trimming stripped 3 bases from V and 2 bases from J, with 11 bases between. The CDR3 length is 15 residues. CDR3: CASSISPTTYNEQFF. The DNA for the CDR3 is TGTGCCAGTAGTATTAGTCCGACAACCTACAATGAGCAGTTCTTC.

V is TRBV19 and J is TRBJ2-3; 9 bases are a match to TRBD1. This CDR3 spans 16 amino acids. J was trimmed by 5 bases and V by 5 bases; bases with no gene match: 11. CDR1 is LNHDA, CDR2 SQIVND, per germline (reference sequence). In DNA, the CDR3 is TGTGCCAGTAGTTCCTATTTACAGGGGGCCGGAGATACGCAGTATTTT. Its translation: CASSSYLQGAGDTQYF.

This chain uses TRBV11-2 with TRBJ2-7, with unresolved D. CDR3 length equals 14 residues. V was pared by 1 base and J by 5 bases, with 12 bases between. Germline CDR1 is SGHAT and CDR2 is FQNNGV. DNA for the CDR3: TGTGCCAGCAGCTTAGGCCTACAGTACCACGAGCAGTACTTC. Translating it yields CASSLGLQYHEQYF.

The V and J genes are TRBV27 and TRBJ1-1; D not certain. Trimming removed 5 bases from V and 2 bases from J, with 15 bases in between. The CDR3 runs 15 residues. Germline CDR1 MNHEY, CDR2 SMNVEV (reference sequence). In DNA form, the CDR3 reads TGTGCCAGCAGTACCCCACAGCGGGCTAACACTGAAGCTTTCTTT. Its translation is CASSTPQRANTEAFF.

The CDR3 DNA follows: TGTGCCAGCAGTTACAGAGTAGCGGGAGATGAGCAGTTCTTC. This sequence encodes CASSYRVAGDEQFF. The chain couples TRBV6-5 to TRBJ2-1, with 9 bases matching TRBD2. This CDR3 has 14 amino acids. J was trimmed by 8 bases and V by 2 bases; bases with no gene match: 4. CDR1 and CDR2 from the germline V gene are MNHEY and SVGAGI.

The genes are TRBV18 and TRBJ2-1; 8 bases map to TRBD2. After removal of 6 bases from V and 4 bases from J, the junction contained 5 bases not matched to a gene. CDR3 length: 14 amino acids. Germline V gives CDR1 KGHSH, CDR2 LQKENI. The chain's CDR3 is CASSPGTRYNEQFF. DNA for the CDR3: TGTGCCAGCTCCCCCGGGACTAGATACAATGAGCAGTTCTTC.

The CDR3 region has the DNA TGTGCCAGCAGGCGGACTAGGCCATGGGATGAGCAGTTCTTC. Translation gives CASRRTRPWDEQFF. The V gene is TRBV6-5, the J gene TRBJ2-1; TRBD2 agrees at 7 bases. The trim removed 6 bases at V and 8 bases at J, leaving 10 bases unmatched. The CDR3 runs to 14 residues. Germline CDR1 and CDR2: MNHEY and SVGAGI.

This sequence joins TRBV7-8 and TRBJ2-1; maybe TRBD2 (6 bases). With 1 base removed from V and 12 bases from J, the gap between germline ends came to 13 bases. Germline V gene data show CDR1 as SGHVS and CDR2 as FQNEAQ. The CDR3 length is 13 residues. The CDR3 DNA follows: TGTGCCAGCAGCTTAGGATTCCGGGAGTTGCAGTTCTTC. Its protein product is CASSLGFRELQFF.

The chain couples TRBV2 to TRBJ1-5; tentative D call: TRBD1 (6 bases). V lost 6 bases and J 3 bases, leaving 9 bases between the germline ends. The CDR3 has 13 residues. Germline CDR1 SNHLY, CDR2 FYNNEI. Here the CDR3 DNA reads TGTGCCAGCAGCGGACAGATCAATCAGCCCCAGCATTTT. Its translation is CASSGQINQPQHF.

The CDR3 region is CASSTVQGAAEAFF. CDR3 in DNA: TGTGCCAGCAGTACCGTACAGGGGGCTGCTGAAGCTTTCTTT. The chain employs TRBV27 and TRBJ1-1, with 9 bases fitting TRBD1. Looked up from germline, CDR1 is MNHEY and CDR2 is SMNVEV (reference sequence). The CDR3 extends over 14 amino acids. The V segment lost 5 bases and the J segment 6 bases; nucleotides outside the gene matches: 7.

V and J are TRBV10-3 and TRBJ1-5, with D possibly TRBD1 on 5 matching bases. Per the germline V gene, CDR1 is ENHRY and CDR2 is SYGVKD. V was clipped by 10 bases and J by 2 bases, with 12 bases between them. This CDR3 region has 13 residues. As DNA, the CDR3 is TGTGCCACCCGGGGGGGTGGCAATCAGCCCCAGCATTTT. It specifies CATRGGGNQPQHF.

This chain connects TRBV6-5 to TRBJ1-2; TRBD1 aligns across 8 bases. The V gene's germline CDR1 is MNHEY and CDR2 SVGAGI. V dropped 7 bases and J dropped 2; count of bases not matched to a gene: 6. The CDR3 runs to 14 residues. CDR3 residues: CASTGQGSNYGYTF. The CDR3 nucleotides are TGTGCCAGCACAGGACAGGGTAGCAACTATGGCTACACCTTC.

V and J are TRBV7-2 and TRBJ2-7; no clear D. Trimming shortened V by 2 bases and J by 7 bases, and 9 bases separated the two germline ends. The CDR3 runs 12 residues. CDR1 and CDR2 from the germline V gene are SGHTA and FQGNSA. CDR3 DNA sequence: TGTGCCAGCAGCTTATATATCTCGGAGCAGTACTTC. This sequence encodes CASSLYISEQYF.

J is TRBJ1-5 and V is TRBV28, with 7 bases lining up with TRBD1. The CDR3 is 15 residues long. J was trimmed by 7 bases and V by 7 bases; bases with no gene match: 13. Germline CDR1 MDHEN, CDR2 SYDVKM. The CDR3 region has the DNA TGTGCCAGCACCCCTAGTGACCCAGGGGGGCAGCCCCAGCATTTT. This translates into CASTPSDPGGQPQHF.

The chain carries TRBV28 and TRBJ2-7; 14 bases are a match to TRBD2. The CDR3 consists of 16 residues. The germline V gene has CDR1 MDHEN and CDR2 SYDVKM. Germline trimming cut 10 bases from V and 2 bases from J; bases unmatched to any gene: 10. CDR3 nucleotides: TGTGCCATCTCGGAGGGACTAGCGGGAGTAACCTACGAGCAGTACTTC. Protein sequence: CAISEGLAGVTYEQYF.

The V call is TRBV5-1, the J call TRBJ1-1, with D possibly TRBD1 on 5 matching bases. The CDR3 sequence is 15 residues long. Looked up from germline, CDR1 is SGHRS and CDR2 is YFSETQ. V was pared by 4 bases and J by 4 bases, with 17 bases between. The CDR3 DNA reads as TGCGCCAGCAGCCTATACAGGACCCAGGGCACTGAAGCTTTCTTT. As protein: CASSLYRTQGTEAFF.

The genes are TRBV10-3 and TRBJ2-3; D may be TRBD1 (6 bases). Deletions cut 3 bases from V and 2 bases from J, with 12 bases between. Germline loops: CDR1 ENHRY, CDR2 SYGVKD. The CDR3 length is 15 residues. The CDR3: CAISDRTESTDTQYF. As DNA, the CDR3 is TGTGCCATCAGTGATAGGACAGAGTCCACAGATACGCAGTATTTT.

This clone appeared once. This chain connects TRBV29-1 to TRBJ2-5; D is uncertain. V was clipped by 6 bases and J by 3 bases, with 5 bases between them. From germline, CDR1 is SQVTM and CDR2 ANQGSEA. This CDR3 region has 10 residues. CDR3 protein: CSVLKETQYF. The CDR3 region has the DNA TGCAGCGTATTAAAAGAGACCCAGTACTTC.

The V gene is TRBV5-1, the J gene TRBJ2-5; tentatively, D is TRBD1 (7 bases). This CDR3 region has 16 residues. The germline V and J ends were trimmed by 5 bases and 5 bases, with 22 bases remaining between them. Germline CDR1 SGHRS, CDR2 YFSETQ. The CDR3 sequence: CASSGGAEGAWETQYF. CDR3 nucleotides: TGCGCCAGCAGTGGAGGGGCCGAGGGGGCCTGGGAGACCCAGTACTTC. Drawing the rest from reference TRBV5-1 and TRBJ2-5, the complete variable domain is KAGVTQTPRYLIKTRGQQVTLSCSPISGHRSVSWYQQTPGQGLQFLFEYFSETQRNKGNFPGRFSGRQFSNSRSEMNVSTLELGDSALYLCASSGGAEGAWETQYFGPGTRLLVL.

The J gene is TRBJ2-5, the V gene TRBV15; tentatively, D is TRBD2 (6 bases). Looked up from germline, CDR1 is LNHNV and CDR2 is YYDKDF (reference sequence). The CDR3 has 14 amino acids. V gave up 5 bases and J gave up 4 bases, with 14 bases separating them. CDR3 bases: TGTGCCACCAGCGGCAGGGAGGCTCGAGAGACCCAGTACTTC. Translated, it gives CATSGREARETQYF.

This chain connects TRBV7-6 to TRBJ1-4; D unclear. Germline CDR1 reads SGHVS; CDR2 reads FNYEAQ. V gave up 5 bases and J gave up 8 bases, with 18 bases separating them. The CDR3 sequence is 15 residues long. The CDR3 reads CASSPRFPPREKLFF. For the CDR3, the DNA is TGTGCCAGCAGCCCCCGCTTTCCCCCCCGGGAAAAACTGTTTTTT.

This sequence joins TRBV10-3 and TRBJ2-2, with 11 bases lining up with TRBD2. Germline V CDR1 and CDR2: ENHRY, SYGVKD. This CDR3 contains 18 residues. The trim removed 0 bases at V and 2 bases at J, leaving 5 bases unmatched. CDR3 sequence (DNA): TGTGCCATCAGTGAGTCTTTGCGACTAGCGGGAAACACCGGGGAGCTGTTTTTT. Translation gives CAISESLRLAGNTGELFF.

The chain is built from TRBV15 and TRBJ1-5, with TRBD1 matching 8 bases. Trimming cost V 5 bases and J 3 bases; bases outside gene matches: 9. In germline, CDR1 is LNHNV, CDR2 YYDKDF (reference sequence). There are 16 residues in the CDR3. The CDR3 sequence: CATSPSGQGHNQPQHF. CDR3 sequence (DNA): TGTGCCACCAGCCCCTCAGGACAGGGCCACAATCAGCCCCAGCATTTT.

CDR3 amino acids: CASSQESGGRADQPQHF. CDR3 coding DNA: TGTGCCAGCAGCCAAGAATCCGGGGGACGGGCAGATCAGCCCCAGCATTTT. The rearrangement joins TRBV4-2 to TRBJ1-5; tentatively, D is TRBD1 (5 bases). Germline V gives CDR1 LGHNA, CDR2 YNFKEQ. The V end lost 0 bases, the J end lost 5 bases, and 17 bases lay between the germline ends. CDR3 size: 17 residues.

The V call is TRBV7-8, the J call TRBJ2-2, with D maybe TRBD2 (6 bases). The germline gives CDR1 SGHVS, CDR2 FQNEAQ. Trimming shortened V by 4 bases and J by 2 bases, and 14 bases separated the two germline ends. The CDR3 runs to 16 residues. For the CDR3, the DNA is TGTGCCAGCAGCTCCAGACCGGGACTTAACACCGGGGAGCTGTTTTTT. Amino acid sequence: CASSSRPGLNTGELFF.

V and J are TRBV10-2 and TRBJ2-7; 9 positions agree with TRBD2. Losses at the gene ends were 3 bases for V and 2 bases for J; bases not matched to a gene: 8. The CDR3 runs 16 residues. Germline values: CDR1 WSHSY, CDR2 SAAADI. The CDR3 loop is CASSDEVGGRAYEQYF. The DNA of the CDR3 is TGCGCCAGCAGTGACGAGGTTGGCGGGAGGGCCTACGAGCAGTACTTC.

As for this clone: Other nucleotide sequences from this sample produce the same CDR3. The rearrangement joins TRBV27 to TRBJ2-7; TRBD2 might be the D (6 bases). Deletions cut 9 bases from V and 0 bases from J, with 9 bases between. This CDR3 is 12 amino acids long. Germline lookup yields CDR1 MNHEY and CDR2 SMNVEV (reference sequence). The CDR3 sequence: CASRGSSYEQYF. The CDR3 bases are TGTGCCAGTCGGGGGAGCTCCTACGAGCAGTACTTC.